Listed here are 17 T cell receptor beta chains from one sample, sequenced in a study of OX40 agonist ivuxolimab in advanced cancers. TCRdb keeps only in-frame clones here, not all; method: immunoSEQ multiplex PCR. The sample comprises about 73,000 clones, approximately 89% of which are singletons, and over 0.65% rests with the top ten. The sample here was CD4+ or CD8+ T cells sorted from blood, taken in a trial of the OX40 agonist ivuxolimab. These receptors were collected from an adult with an advanced solid tumor such as melanoma, head and neck, liver or kidney cancer.

J is TRBJ1-5 and V is TRBV19, with a tentative D call TRBD1 (5 bases). Germline CDR1 is LNHDA and CDR2 is SQIVND (reference sequence). This CDR3 has 14 residues. V was shortened by 7 bases and J by 6 bases, with 16 bases between the two germline ends. CDR3 bases: TGTGCCAGTACCTCTTCCGGGGGGACTCAGCCCCAGCATTTT. Translation: CASTSSGGTQPQHF.

This clone has only one observation. The rearrangement links TRBV5-6 to TRBJ2-1; TRBD2 aligns across 9 bases. V lost 1 base, J lost 0 bases, and 11 bases stayed unmatched. The CDR3 has 19 amino acids. Germline V CDR1 and CDR2: SGHDT, YYEEEE. CDR3 bases: TGTGCCAGCAGCTTGCTTCTCGCGGGAGGGATGAGCTCCTACAATGAGCAGTTCTTC. It encodes CASSLLLAGGMSSYNEQFF.

The J gene is TRBJ2-6, the V gene TRBV5-8; D uncertain. The V end lost 1 base, the J end lost 10 bases, and 12 bases lay between the germline ends. CDR1 is SGHTS and CDR2 is YDEGEE in the germline V gene. The CDR3 covers 14 residues. The CDR3 loop is CASSLIHSVNVLTF. In DNA form, the CDR3 reads TGTGCCAGCAGCTTGATCCACAGCGTGAACGTCCTGACTTTC.

The chain joins TRBV7-8 to TRBJ1-5; D might be TRBD1 (5 bases). CDR3 size: 16 residues. The V gene's germline CDR1 is SGHVS and CDR2 FQNEAQ. The V and J ends lost 3 bases and 3 bases respectively, with 15 bases between them. The CDR3 nucleotides are TGTGCCAGCAGCTTTGTCCCGGGACGGATCAATCAGCCCCAGCATTTT. Amino acid sequence: CASSFVPGRINQPQHF.

The chain is built from TRBV5-1 and TRBJ2-7; 14 nucleotides agree with TRBD2. The CDR3 length is 16 residues. V gave up 1 base and J gave up 5 bases; unmatched junction bases: 5. Germline loops: CDR1 SGHRS, CDR2 YFSETQ. The CDR3 here is CASSLWGTSGSDEQYF. CDR3 nucleotides: TGCGCCAGCAGCTTGTGGGGGACTAGCGGGAGCGACGAGCAGTACTTC.

The V gene is TRBV4-3, the J gene TRBJ2-5; 16 bases are shared with TRBD2. The CDR3 extends over 17 amino acids. Looked up from germline, CDR1 is LGHNA and CDR2 is YSLEER. V lost 0 bases, J lost 7 bases, and 5 bases stayed unmatched. The chain's CDR3 is CASSQEGLAGGFGTQYF. The CDR3 DNA sequence: TGCGCCAGCAGCCAAGAGGGACTAGCGGGGGGGTTTGGGACCCAGTACTTC.

This chain connects TRBV28 to TRBJ1-2; the D is unclear. With 3 bases removed from V and 4 bases from J, the gap between germline ends came to 9 bases. CDR3 length equals 13 residues. Looked up from germline, CDR1 is MDHEN and CDR2 is SYDVKM. For the CDR3, the DNA is TGTGCCAGCAGTTTTGCGGAATTCTATGGCTACACCTTC. This sequence encodes CASSFAEFYGYTF.

This chain links TRBV5-5 with TRBJ1-2; D is unclear. This CDR3 region has 14 residues. Looked up from germline, CDR1 is SGHKS and CDR2 is YYEKEE (reference sequence). Trimming stripped 4 bases from V and 4 bases from J, with 14 bases between. The CDR3 region has the DNA TGTGCCAGCAGCCCACAGAGTTTCTCCTATGGCTACACCTTC. It is translated as CASSPQSFSYGYTF.

This rearrangement joins TRBV9 to TRBJ1-3; the D is unclear. V lost 3 bases and J lost 0, with 13 bases in between. This CDR3 has 16 amino acids. In germline, CDR1 is SGDLS, CDR2 YYNGEE. Here the CDR3 DNA reads TGTGCCAGCAGCGGAGCTCCCCAGTACTCTGGAAACACCATATATTTT. This translates into CASSGAPQYSGNTIYF. Together with reference TRBV9 and TRBJ1-3, the CDR3 gives the full variable domain: DSGVTQTPKHLITATGQRVTLRCSPRSGDLSVYWYQQSLDQGLQFLIQYYNGEERAKGNILERFSAQQFPDLHSELNLSSLELGDSALYFCASSGAPQYSGNTIYFGEGSWLTVV.

The chain employs TRBV30 and TRBJ1-2; D is unclear. Trimming took 1 base from V and 2 from J, leaving 20 bases between them. The germline CDR1 and CDR2 sequences are GTSNPN and SVGIG (reference sequence). CDR3 length: 17 residues. CDR3 DNA sequence: TGTGCCTGGAGTGGTCCCCAAGCTAGACCTGCGAACTATGGCTACACCTTC. Translating it yields CAWSGPQARPANYGYTF.

J is TRBJ2-7 and V is TRBV28; 7 positions match TRBD2. This CDR3 region has 14 residues. Germline V lookup: CDR1 MDHEN, CDR2 SYDVKM. The ends lost 4 bases at V and 4 bases at J; junction bases unmatched: 7. The CDR3 region is CASSSPSGPYEQYF. The CDR3 nucleotides are TGTGCCAGCAGTTCACCTAGCGGACCTTACGAGCAGTACTTC.

This clone turned up a few times. Sequence at one end of the junction differs from germline and may be a read error. The chain employs TRBV6-6 and TRBJ1-1; D gene unclear. CDR3 length: 13 amino acids. The germline gives CDR1 MNHNY, CDR2 SVGAGI (reference sequence). Written as DNA, the CDR3 is TGTGCCAGCAGTAACTCAGGGAACACTGAAGCTTTCTTT. Translated, it gives CASSNSGNTEAFF.

The chain links TRBV13 to TRBJ2-2; no clear D gene. The CDR3 is 12 residues long. Trimming left V 3 bases short and J 8 bases short, with 7 bases between. In germline, CDR1 is PRHDT, CDR2 FYEKMQ (reference sequence). The CDR3 coding sequence is TGTGCCAGCAGCTTCGTAACGGGGGAGCTGTTTTTT. Residues: CASSFVTGELFF.

The chain links TRBV5-1 to TRBJ1-1, with 11 positions matching TRBD1. The CDR3 consists of 14 residues. Per the germline V gene, CDR1 is SGHRS and CDR2 is YFSETQ. V gave up 3 bases and J gave up 6 bases; unmatched junction bases: 4. CDR3 coding DNA: TGCGCCAGCAGCTCGGACAGGGGGCACGCTGAAGCTTTCTTT. Translated, it gives CASSSDRGHAEAFF.

V and J are TRBV10-3 and TRBJ1-1, with D tentatively TRBD1 (5 bases). V gave up 7 bases and J gave up 0 bases, with 12 bases separating them. Germline V CDR1 and CDR2: ENHRY, SYGVKD. The CDR3 consists of 14 residues. The DNA for the CDR3 is TGTGCCATCAAGGGGATCAATATGAACACTGAAGCTTTCTTT. Protein product: CAIKGINMNTEAFF.

V and J are TRBV9 and TRBJ1-4; D is uncertain. V dropped 3 bases and J dropped 7 bases, with 19 bases sitting between them. CDR1 is SGDLS, CDR2 YYNGEE, per germline. The CDR3 has 16 amino acids. CDR3 DNA: TGTGCCAGCAGCGCAGATTTAAGGGAAGTGGGTGAAAAACTGTTTTTT. It is translated as CASSADLREVGEKLFF.

This clone has more than one count but fewer than ten. The V call is TRBV19, the J call TRBJ1-5, with TRBD1 as a possible D gene (6 bases). The length of the CDR3 is 16 residues. V lost 10 bases, J lost 0 bases, and 19 bases lay in between. Germline loops: CDR1 LNHDA, CDR2 SQIVND (reference sequence). CDR3 amino acids: CATSFQGGISNQPQHF. As DNA, the CDR3 is TGTGCCACCTCCTTTCAAGGGGGGATTAGCAATCAGCCCCAGCATTTT.